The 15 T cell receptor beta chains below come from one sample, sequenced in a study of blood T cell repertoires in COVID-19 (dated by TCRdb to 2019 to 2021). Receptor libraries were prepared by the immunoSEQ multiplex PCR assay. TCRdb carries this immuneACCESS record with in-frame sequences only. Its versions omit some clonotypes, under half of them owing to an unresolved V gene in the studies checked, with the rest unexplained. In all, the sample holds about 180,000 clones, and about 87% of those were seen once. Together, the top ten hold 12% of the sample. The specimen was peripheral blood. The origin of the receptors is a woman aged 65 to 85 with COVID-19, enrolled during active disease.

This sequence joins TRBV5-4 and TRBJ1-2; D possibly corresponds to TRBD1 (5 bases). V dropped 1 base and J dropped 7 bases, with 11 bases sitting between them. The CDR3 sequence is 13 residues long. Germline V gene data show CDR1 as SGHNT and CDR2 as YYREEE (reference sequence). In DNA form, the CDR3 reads TGTGCCAGCAGCTTGCGTCGGGGGTTTGGCTACACCTTC. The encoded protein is CASSLRRGFGYTF.

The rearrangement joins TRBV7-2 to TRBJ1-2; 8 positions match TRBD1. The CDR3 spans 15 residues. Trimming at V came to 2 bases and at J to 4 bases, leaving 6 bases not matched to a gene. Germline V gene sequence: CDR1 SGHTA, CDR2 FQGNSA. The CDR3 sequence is CASSLQGDRSYGYTF. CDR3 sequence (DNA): TGTGCCAGCAGCTTACAAGGGGACAGGAGCTATGGCTACACCTTC. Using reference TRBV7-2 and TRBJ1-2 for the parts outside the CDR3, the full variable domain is GAGVSQSPSNKVTEKGKDVELRCDPISGHTALYWYRQSLGQGLEFLIYFQGNSAPDKSGLPSDRFSAERTGGSVSTLTIQRTQQEDSAVYLCASSLQGDRSYGYTFGSGTRLTVV.

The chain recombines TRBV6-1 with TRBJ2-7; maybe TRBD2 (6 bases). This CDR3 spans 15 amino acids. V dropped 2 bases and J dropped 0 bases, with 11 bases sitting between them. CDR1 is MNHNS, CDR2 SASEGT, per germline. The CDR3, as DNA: TGTGCCAGCAGTGAATACGGGGGTTACTCCTACGAGCAGTACTTC. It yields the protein CASSEYGGYSYEQYF.

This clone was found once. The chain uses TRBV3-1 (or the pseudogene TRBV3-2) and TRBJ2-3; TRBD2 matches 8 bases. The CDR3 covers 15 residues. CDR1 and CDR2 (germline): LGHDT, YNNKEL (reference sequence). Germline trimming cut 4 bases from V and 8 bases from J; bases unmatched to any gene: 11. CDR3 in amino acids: CASSLPGTRGGTQYF. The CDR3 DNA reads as TGTGCCAGCAGCCTACCCGGGACTAGGGGAGGTACGCAGTATTTT.

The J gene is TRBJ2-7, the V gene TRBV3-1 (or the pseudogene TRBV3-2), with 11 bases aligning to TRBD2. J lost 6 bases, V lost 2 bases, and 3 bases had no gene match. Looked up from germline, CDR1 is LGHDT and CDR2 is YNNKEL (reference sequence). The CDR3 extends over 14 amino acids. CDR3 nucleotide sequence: TGTGCCAGCAGCCAAACTAGCGGGAGTCTCGAGCAGTACTTC. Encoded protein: CASSQTSGSLEQYF.

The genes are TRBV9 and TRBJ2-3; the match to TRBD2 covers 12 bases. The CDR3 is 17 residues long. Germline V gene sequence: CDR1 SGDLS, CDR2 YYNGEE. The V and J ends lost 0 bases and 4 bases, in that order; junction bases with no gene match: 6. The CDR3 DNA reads TGTGCCAGCAGCGTAGGCCTAGCGGGAGGGCCGTCAGATACGCAGTATTTT. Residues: CASSVGLAGGPSDTQYF. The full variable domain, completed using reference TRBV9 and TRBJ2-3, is DSGVTQTPKHLITATGQRVTLRCSPRSGDLSVYWYQQSLDQGLQFLIQYYNGEERAKGNILERFSAQQFPDLHSELNLSSLELGDSALYFCASSVGLAGGPSDTQYFGPGTRLTVL.

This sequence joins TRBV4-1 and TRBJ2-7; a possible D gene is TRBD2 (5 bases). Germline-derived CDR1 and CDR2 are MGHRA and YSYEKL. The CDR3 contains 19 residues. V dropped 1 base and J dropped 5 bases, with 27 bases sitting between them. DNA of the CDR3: TGCGCCAGCAGCCAAGGACCTCCTACTGGGGAGTGGGGTAAAAACGAGCAGTACTTC. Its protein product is CASSQGPPTGEWGKNEQYF.

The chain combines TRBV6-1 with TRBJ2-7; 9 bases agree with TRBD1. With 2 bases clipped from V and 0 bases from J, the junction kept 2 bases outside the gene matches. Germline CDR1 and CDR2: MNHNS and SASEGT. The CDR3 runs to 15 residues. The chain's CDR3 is CASSERDRASYEQYF. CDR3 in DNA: TGTGCCAGCAGTGAAAGGGACAGGGCCTCCTACGAGCAGTACTTC.

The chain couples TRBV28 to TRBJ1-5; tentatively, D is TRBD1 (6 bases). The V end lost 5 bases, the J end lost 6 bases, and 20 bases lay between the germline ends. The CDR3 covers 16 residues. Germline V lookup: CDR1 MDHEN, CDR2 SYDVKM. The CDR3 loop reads CASSPRTSGTLQPQHF. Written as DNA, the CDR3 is TGTGCCAGCAGTCCCCGTACCTCCGGGACACTTCAGCCCCAGCATTTT.

The CDR3 coding sequence is TGTGCCAGTCAGGGGGGACTGCGTGAAGCTTTCTTT. It codes for CASQGGLREAFF. This chain connects TRBV19 to TRBJ1-1; TRBD1 matches at 7 bases. V lost 8 bases, J lost 7 bases, and 7 bases stayed unmatched. There are 12 residues in the CDR3. Germline V lookup: CDR1 LNHDA, CDR2 SQIVND (reference sequence).

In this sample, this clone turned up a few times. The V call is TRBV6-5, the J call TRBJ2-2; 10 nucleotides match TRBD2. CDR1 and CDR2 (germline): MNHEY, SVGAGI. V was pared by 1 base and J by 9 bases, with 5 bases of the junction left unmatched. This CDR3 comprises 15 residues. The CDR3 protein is CASSYLASGSRELFF. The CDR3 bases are TGTGCCAGCAGTTACTTGGCTAGCGGGAGTAGGGAGCTGTTTTTT.

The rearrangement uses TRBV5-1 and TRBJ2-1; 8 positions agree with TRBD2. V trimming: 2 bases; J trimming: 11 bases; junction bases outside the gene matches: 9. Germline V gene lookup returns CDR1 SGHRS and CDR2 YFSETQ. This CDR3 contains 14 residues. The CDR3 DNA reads TGCGCCAGCAGCTTTTCACTAGCGGATAACCAGCAGTTCTTC. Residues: CASSFSLADNQQFF. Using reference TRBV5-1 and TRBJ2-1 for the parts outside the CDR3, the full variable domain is KAGVTQTPRYLIKTRGQQVTLSCSPISGHRSVSWYQQTPGQGLQFLFEYFSETQRNKGNFPGRFSGRQFSNSRSEMNVSTLELGDSALYLCASSFSLADNQQFFGPGTRLTVL.

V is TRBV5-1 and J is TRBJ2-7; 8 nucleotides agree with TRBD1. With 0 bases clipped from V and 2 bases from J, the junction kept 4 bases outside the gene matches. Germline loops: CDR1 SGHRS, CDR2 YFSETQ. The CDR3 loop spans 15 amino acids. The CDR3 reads CASSLAGGETYEQYF. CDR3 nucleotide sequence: TGCGCCAGCAGCTTGGCAGGGGGCGAAACCTACGAGCAGTACTTC.

The CDR3 loop is CASSSGGQYEQYF. In nucleotides, the CDR3 is TGTGCCAGCAGTTCGGGGGGCCAATACGAGCAGTACTTC. The chain recombines TRBV6-5 with TRBJ2-7; TRBD2 is a possible D gene (7 bases). The CDR3 is 13 residues long. Trimming took 4 bases from V and 4 from J, leaving 11 bases between them. Germline assignment: CDR1 MNHEY and CDR2 SVGAGI.

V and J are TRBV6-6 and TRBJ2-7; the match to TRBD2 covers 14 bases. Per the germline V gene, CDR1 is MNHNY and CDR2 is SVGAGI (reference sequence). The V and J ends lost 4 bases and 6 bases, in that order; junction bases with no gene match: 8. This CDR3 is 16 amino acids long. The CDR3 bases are TGTGCCAGCAGTTCCAAGGGGACTAGCGGGAGTTCCGAGCAGTACTTC. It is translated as CASSSKGTSGSSEQYF.